This T cell receptor beta chain derives from a study of T cell clonality in common variable immunodeficiency. Most patients and controls had Caucasian heritage. The repertoire was sequenced with immunoSEQ multiplex PCR; TCRdb's copy has only in-frame clones and lacks some. The sample presents fewer than 60,000 clones, none singletons. Germline loops: CDR1 SGHNT, CDR2 YYREEE (reference sequence). The trim removed 4 bases at V and 3 bases at J, leaving 10 bases unmatched. The CDR3 sequence is 15 residues long. In its sample, this clone was seen many times. The antigen is unknown. Coverage ceases 3 residues before the CDR3 finishes, and the germline J gene fills in the end. Study-wide results and limits: Fewer TCRbeta clones were shared among CVID subjects than controls. Compared with healthy controls, CVID subjects showed increased TCRbeta clonality, mostly in about a third.

Sequencing input: peripheral blood mononuclear cells. J is TRBJ2-7 and V is TRBV5-4, with 7 bases lining up with TRBD1. The receptor was isolated from a person aged 18 to 70 in good health. The CDR3 bases that were read are TGTGCCAGCAGCGGTGCAGGGGGACGAGACTACGAG. This translates into CASSGAGGRDYE. The complete CDR3 reads CASSGAGGRDYEQYF.